This passage covers 18 T cell receptor beta chains from one sample sequenced in a study of beta chain features in type 1 diabetes. Expressed TCRB transcripts were sequenced because the entire RNA isolate underwent reverse transcription. The table came from immunoSEQ multiplex PCR; TCRdb's copy has only in-frame clones and leaves some out. The sample lists fewer than 350,000 clones, about 15% occurring once. Study-wide points: Moderate yet significant TCRB CDR3 shortening was seen in Type 1 diabetes patients in all four CD4+ subsets.

No antigens are known for them. Sequenced: naive CD4+ T cells from blood. All receptors come from a young man with type 1 diabetes.

Only a few counts were recorded for this clone. This chain uses TRBV28 with TRBJ1-1; D gene unclear. Germline V gene sequence: CDR1 MDHEN, CDR2 SYDVKM. The CDR3 sequence is 11 residues long. V was pared by 7 bases and J by 2 bases, with 5 bases between. The CDR3 here is CASTHNTEAFF. CDR3 coding DNA: TGTGCCAGCACCCATAACACTGAAGCTTTCTTT.

This rearrangement joins TRBV7-2 to TRBJ2-5; D might be TRBD2 (5 bases). Germline assignment: CDR1 SGHTA and CDR2 FQGNSA. Trimming removed 2 bases at V and 5 bases at J, with 18 bases between. This CDR3 contains 16 residues. The CDR3 DNA reads as TGTGCCAGCAGCTTATTTACCTCCAGGACGGGGGAGACCCAGTACTTC. Its translation: CASSLFTSRTGETQYF.

The table lists this clone with a few counts. This chain links TRBV30 with TRBJ2-7; the match to TRBD1 covers 10 bases. The ends lost 1 base at V and 4 bases at J; junction bases unmatched: 7. This CDR3 has 15 residues. Germline CDR1 and CDR2: GTSNPN and SVGIG (reference sequence). The CDR3 protein is CAWSAPPGQGYEQYF. In DNA, the CDR3 is TGTGCCTGGAGTGCCCCCCCGGGACAGGGGTACGAGCAGTACTTC. The full variable domain, completed using reference TRBV30 and TRBJ2-7, is SQTIHQWPATLVQPVGSPLSLECTVEGTSNPNLYWYRQAAGRGLQLLFYSVGIGQISSEVPQNLSASRPQDRQFILSSKKLLLSDSGFYLCAWSAPPGQGYEQYFGPGTRLTVT.

The sample holds a few counts of this clone. The chain is built from TRBV5-1 and TRBJ1-6, with D possibly TRBD1 on 5 matching bases. The V end lost 0 bases, the J end lost 9 bases, and 10 bases lay between the germline ends. The CDR3 sequence is 14 residues long. Germline-derived CDR1 and CDR2 are SGHRS and YFSETQ. The CDR3 is CASSLAGQGSPLHF. CDR3 nucleotide sequence: TGCGCCAGCAGCTTGGCCGGGCAGGGTTCACCCCTCCACTTT.

The gene calls are TRBV18 and TRBJ2-3; maybe TRBD2 (6 bases). Trimming pared 3 bases from V and 4 bases from J, leaving 11 bases between. The CDR3 is 14 residues long. The germline gives CDR1 KGHSH, CDR2 LQKENI. The CDR3: CASSPRRGADTQYF. DNA for the CDR3: TGTGCCAGCTCACCTCGGCGGGGAGCAGATACGCAGTATTTT.

This clone was detected only a few times. The chain uses TRBV5-1 and TRBJ2-1; 10 positions match TRBD2. Germline trimming cut 4 bases from V and 4 bases from J; bases unmatched to any gene: 8. Germline assignment: CDR1 SGHRS and CDR2 YFSETQ. CDR3 length: 16 amino acids. CDR3 in amino acids: CASSPASGGRYNEQFF. Here the CDR3 DNA reads TGCGCCAGCAGCCCAGCTAGCGGGGGTCGTTACAATGAGCAGTTCTTC.

V and J are TRBV30 and TRBJ1-1; 7 nucleotides agree with TRBD1. Germline CDR1 GTSNPN, CDR2 SVGIG (reference sequence). The CDR3 contains 12 residues. Trimming cost V 4 bases and J 4 bases; bases outside gene matches: 3. CDR3 nucleotide sequence: TGTGCCTGGAATGCAGGGGGCACTGAAGCTTTCTTT. Protein product: CAWNAGGTEAFF.

This chain uses TRBV28 with TRBJ2-3; 7 bases agree with TRBD2. V gave up 8 bases and J gave up 4 bases; unmatched junction bases: 9. CDR1 and CDR2 (germline): MDHEN, SYDVKM. This CDR3 comprises 14 residues. CDR3 amino acids: CASFGREPPDTQYF. CDR3 coding DNA: TGTGCCAGCTTTGGGCGGGAGCCCCCAGATACGCAGTATTTT.

The rearrangement links TRBV4-3 to TRBJ1-2, with 10 bases lining up with TRBD1. The CDR3 runs 17 residues. V trimming: 4 bases; J trimming: 0 bases; junction bases outside the gene matches: 8. Germline CDR1 and CDR2: LGHNA and YSLEER. The CDR3 region has the DNA TGCGCCAGCAGCCCCAGGGACAGGGGTGCTGCTAACTATGGCTACACCTTC. Its protein product is CASSPRDRGAANYGYTF.

The table lists this clone with a few counts. The DNA of the CDR3 is TGTGCCAGCAGCCCCCGGGCCGCAGGGTCTGGCGAGCAGTACTTC. Amino acid sequence: CASSPRAAGSGEQYF. The chain recombines TRBV2 with TRBJ2-7; tentatively, D is TRBD1 (5 bases). Trimming stripped 6 bases from V and 6 bases from J, with 21 bases between. This CDR3 spans 15 amino acids. Germline CDR1 is SNHLY and CDR2 is FYNNEI.

This clone came up a few times. The rearrangement joins TRBV10-3 to TRBJ2-1; 8 bases map to TRBD1. Germline CDR1 reads ENHRY; CDR2 reads SYGVKD. The V and J ends lost 8 bases and 9 bases, in that order; junction bases with no gene match: 15. The CDR3 runs to 15 residues. This CDR3 reads CAIDRTGRSLGEQFF. The CDR3, as DNA: TGTGCCATCGACCGGACAGGGAGGTCACTGGGTGAGCAGTTCTTC.

This rearrangement joins TRBV28 to TRBJ2-1, with 11 bases aligning to TRBD2. Germline loops: CDR1 MDHEN, CDR2 SYDVKM. This CDR3 spans 17 amino acids. Trimming took 2 bases from V and 6 from J; bases not matched to a gene: 9. CDR3 sequence reads: CASSLPLAGGWPNEQFF. The CDR3 nucleotides read TGTGCCAGCAGTTTACCCCTAGCGGGAGGTTGGCCCAATGAGCAGTTCTTC.

This clone was recorded a few times. The gene calls are TRBV18 and TRBJ2-5, with 8 nucleotides matching TRBD2. Germline V gene data show CDR1 as KGHSH and CDR2 as LQKENI. CDR3 length: 16 amino acids. Trimming cost V 3 bases and J 2 bases; bases outside gene matches: 8. Here the CDR3 reads CASSPISGSAQETQYF. The CDR3 coding sequence is TGTGCCAGCTCACCCATAAGCGGGAGCGCACAAGAGACCCAGTACTTC.

Concerning this clone itself: Other DNA sequences in the sample encode the same CDR3. The rearrangement uses TRBV7-2 and TRBJ2-3, with 7 bases identical to TRBD2. Germline CDR1 and CDR2: SGHTA and FQGNSA. V gave up 1 base and J gave up 4 bases; unmatched junction bases: 2. This CDR3 is 14 amino acids long. The CDR3 sequence: CASSLGTSADTQYF. The CDR3 DNA sequence: TGTGCCAGCAGCTTAGGGACTAGTGCAGATACGCAGTATTTT.

This clone showed up just a few times. The CDR3 region has the DNA TGCGCCAGCAGCCCTGGGTGGGGGACAGGGAGCTCATATGGCTACACCTTC. It translates to CASSPGWGTGSSYGYTF. V and J are TRBV4-3 and TRBJ1-2; 9 bases match TRBD1. Germline assignment: CDR1 LGHNA and CDR2 YSLEER. The J segment lost 5 bases and the V segment lost 4 bases, leaving 14 bases of the junction unmatched. The CDR3 is 17 amino acids.

Written as DNA, the CDR3 is TGTGCCAGCAGGAGGCTAGCGGGAGGGGCCAAAAACATTCAGTACTTC. Protein sequence: CASRRLAGGAKNIQYF. The rearrangement uses TRBV27 and TRBJ2-4; 12 nucleotides match TRBD2. Germline V gene data show CDR1 as MNHEY and CDR2 as SMNVEV (reference sequence). The CDR3 extends over 16 amino acids. Trimming removed 6 bases from V and 1 base from J; junction bases left unmatched: 4.

This clone was seen a few times. The chain links TRBV7-2 to TRBJ1-5, with TRBD1 matching over 7 bases. In germline, CDR1 is SGHTA, CDR2 FQGNSA. The V segment lost 5 bases and the J segment 1 base; nucleotides outside the gene matches: 8. The length of the CDR3 is 16 residues. The CDR3 coding sequence is TGTGCCAGCAGCCCGCGACAGGGATTCAGCAATCAGCCCCAGCATTTT. Translating it yields CASSPRQGFSNQPQHF.

The chain links TRBV30 to TRBJ1-3, with D perhaps matching TRBD1 (5 bases). Trimming took 2 bases from V and 2 from J, leaving 13 bases between them. Germline V gives CDR1 GTSNPN, CDR2 SVGIG (reference sequence). This CDR3 is built from 15 residues. Here the CDR3 reads CAWSWGGIPGNTIYF. CDR3 coding DNA: TGTGCCTGGAGTTGGGGGGGGATTCCTGGAAACACCATATATTTT.